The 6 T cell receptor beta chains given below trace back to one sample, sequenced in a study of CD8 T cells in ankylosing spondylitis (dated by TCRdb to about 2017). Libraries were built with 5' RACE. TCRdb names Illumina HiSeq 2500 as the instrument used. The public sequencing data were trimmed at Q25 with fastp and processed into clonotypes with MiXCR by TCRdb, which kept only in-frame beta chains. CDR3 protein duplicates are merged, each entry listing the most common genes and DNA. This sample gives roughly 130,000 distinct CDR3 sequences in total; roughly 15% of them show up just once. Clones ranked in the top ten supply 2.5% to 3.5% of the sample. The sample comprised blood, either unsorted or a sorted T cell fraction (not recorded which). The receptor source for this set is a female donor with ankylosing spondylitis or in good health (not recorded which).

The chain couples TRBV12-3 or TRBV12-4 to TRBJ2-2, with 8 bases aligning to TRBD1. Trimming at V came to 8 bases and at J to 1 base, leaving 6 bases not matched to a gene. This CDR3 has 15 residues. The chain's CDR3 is CASHIGQGNTGELFF. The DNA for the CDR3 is TGTGCCAGCCACATCGGACAGGGGAACACCGGGGAGCTGTTTTTT.

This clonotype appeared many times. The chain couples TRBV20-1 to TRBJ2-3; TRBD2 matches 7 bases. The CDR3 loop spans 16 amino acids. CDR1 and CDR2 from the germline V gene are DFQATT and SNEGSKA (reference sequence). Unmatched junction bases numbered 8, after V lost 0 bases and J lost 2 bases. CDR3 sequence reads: CSARDGASGNTDTQYF. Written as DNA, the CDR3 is TGCAGTGCTAGAGATGGGGCTAGCGGAAACACAGATACGCAGTATTTT.

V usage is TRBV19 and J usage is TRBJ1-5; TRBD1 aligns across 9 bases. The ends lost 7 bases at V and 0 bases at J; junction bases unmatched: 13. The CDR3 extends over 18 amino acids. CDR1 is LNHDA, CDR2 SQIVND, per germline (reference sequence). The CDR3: CASTPPGTGLYSNQPQHF. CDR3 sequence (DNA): TGTGCCAGTACTCCACCTGGGACAGGGTTATATAGCAATCAGCCCCAGCATTTT.

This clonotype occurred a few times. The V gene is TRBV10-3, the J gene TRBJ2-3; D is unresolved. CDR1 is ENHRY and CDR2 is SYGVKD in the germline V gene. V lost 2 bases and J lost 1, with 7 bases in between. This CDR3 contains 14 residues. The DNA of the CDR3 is TGTGCCATCAGTGAGGATTCGGGCACAGATACGCAGTATTTT. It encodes CAISEDSGTDTQYF.

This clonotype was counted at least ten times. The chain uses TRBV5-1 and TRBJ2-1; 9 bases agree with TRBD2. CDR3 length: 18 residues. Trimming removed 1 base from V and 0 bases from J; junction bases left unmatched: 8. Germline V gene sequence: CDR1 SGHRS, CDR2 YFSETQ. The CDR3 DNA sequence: TGCGCCAGCAGCTTGATCAATAGCGGGGGAAGCTCCTACAATGAGCAGTTCTTC. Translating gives CASSLINSGGSSYNEQFF.

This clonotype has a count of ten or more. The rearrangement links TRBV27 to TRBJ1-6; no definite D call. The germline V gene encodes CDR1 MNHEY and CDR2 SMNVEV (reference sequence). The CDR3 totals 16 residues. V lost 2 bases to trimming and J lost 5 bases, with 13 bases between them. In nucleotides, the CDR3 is TGTGCCAGCAGTTTACTCCGCGGATTGGATAATTCACCCCTCCACTTT. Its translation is CASSLLRGLDNSPLHF.